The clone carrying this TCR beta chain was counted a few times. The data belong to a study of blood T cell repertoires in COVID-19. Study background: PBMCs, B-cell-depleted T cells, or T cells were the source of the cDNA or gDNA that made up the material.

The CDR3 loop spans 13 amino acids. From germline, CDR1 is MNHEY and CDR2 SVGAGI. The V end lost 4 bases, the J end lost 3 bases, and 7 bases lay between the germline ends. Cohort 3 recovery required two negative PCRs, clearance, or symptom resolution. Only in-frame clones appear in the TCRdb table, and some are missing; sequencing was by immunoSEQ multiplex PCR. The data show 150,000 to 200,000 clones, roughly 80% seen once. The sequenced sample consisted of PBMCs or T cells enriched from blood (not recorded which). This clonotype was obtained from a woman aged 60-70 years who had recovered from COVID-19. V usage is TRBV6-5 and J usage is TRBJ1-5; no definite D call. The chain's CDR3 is CASSSLYNQPQHF. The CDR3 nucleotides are TGTGCCAGCAGTTCCCTCTACAATCAGCCCCAGCATTTT.